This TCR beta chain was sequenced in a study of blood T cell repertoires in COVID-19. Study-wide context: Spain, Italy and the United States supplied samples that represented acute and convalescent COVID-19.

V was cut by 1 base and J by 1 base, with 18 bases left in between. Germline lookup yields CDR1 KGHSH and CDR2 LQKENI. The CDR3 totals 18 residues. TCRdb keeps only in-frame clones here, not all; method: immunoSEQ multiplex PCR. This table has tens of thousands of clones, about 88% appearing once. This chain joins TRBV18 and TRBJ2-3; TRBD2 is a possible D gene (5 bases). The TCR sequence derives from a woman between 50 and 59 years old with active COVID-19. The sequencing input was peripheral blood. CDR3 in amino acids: CASSPRAGGSTGTDTQYF. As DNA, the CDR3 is TGTGCCAGCTCACCACGGGCCGGTGGGAGCACCGGCACAGATACGCAGTATTTT.